The clone carrying this TCR beta chain was seen only a few times. Antigen: not known. V lost 2 bases and J lost 6; bases outside the gene matches: 5. The CDR3 runs to 14 residues. CDR1 is MNHEY and CDR2 is SMNVEV in the germline V gene (reference sequence). The sample is drawn from a study of response to subunit inactivated influenza vaccine. Study-level results: Every seasonal influenza vaccination brings in few new T cells, the authors suggested.

One entry per CDR3 protein, called by TCRdb with MiXCR from the RT-PCR reads. Among 700,000 to 800,000 distinct CDR3 sequences listed, around a sixth were seen once. The clonotype originates from a man over 45 who received an inactivated influenza vaccine. V and J are TRBV27 and TRBJ2-7; 9 nucleotides align to TRBD1. The sample was PBMCs from blood, taken around 5 days after vaccination. The CDR3 nucleotides read TGTGCCAGCAGTTTACCCGGGACAGGGAGCGAGCAGTACTTC. Translation: CASSLPGTGSEQYF.